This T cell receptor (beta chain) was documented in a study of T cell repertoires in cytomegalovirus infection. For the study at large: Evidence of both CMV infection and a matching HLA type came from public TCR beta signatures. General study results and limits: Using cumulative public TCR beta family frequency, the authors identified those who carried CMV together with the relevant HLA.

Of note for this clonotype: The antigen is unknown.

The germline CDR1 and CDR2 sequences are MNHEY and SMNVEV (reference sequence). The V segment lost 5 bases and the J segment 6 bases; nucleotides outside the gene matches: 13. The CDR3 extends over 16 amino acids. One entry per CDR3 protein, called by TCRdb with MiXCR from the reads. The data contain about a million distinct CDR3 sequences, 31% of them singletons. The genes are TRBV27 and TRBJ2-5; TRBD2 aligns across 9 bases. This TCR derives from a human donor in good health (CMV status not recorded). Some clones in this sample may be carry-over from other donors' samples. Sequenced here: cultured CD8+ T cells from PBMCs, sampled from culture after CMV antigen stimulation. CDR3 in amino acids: CASSPRDSGGTKTQYF. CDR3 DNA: TGTGCCAGCAGTCCCCGGGATAGCGGGGGAACTAAGACCCAGTACTTC.